One and the same sample provided the 32 T cell receptor beta chains below, sequenced in a study of regulatory T cells. Findings and limits, study-wide: Hydrophobic residues at CDR3 positions 6 and 7 were enriched in conventional CD4+ T cells of CD3G-deficient patients.

Amplification used 52 TRBV primers and 13 TRBJ primers. Using immunoSEQ multiplex PCR, the repertoire was profiled, and TCRdb retains in-frame clones only, with some absent. The sample holds about 21,000 clones, about 88% seen once. These receptors' antigens are unknown. Sequencing was performed on conventional CD4+ T cells sorted from blood. The receptors derive from a child aged 5-17 years with CD3G deficiency.

The chain employs TRBV6-1 and TRBJ1-2; D is unclear. Deletions cut 2 bases from V and 7 bases from J, with 14 bases between. CDR3 length: 14 residues. In germline, CDR1 is MNHNS, CDR2 SASEGT. In nucleotides, the CDR3 is TGTGCCAGCAGTGAATCCGATGCCCTCAGTGGCTACACCTTC. Its translation: CASSESDALSGYTF.

V usage is TRBV5-1 and J usage is TRBJ2-3; D is perhaps TRBD2 (6 bases). V lost 0 bases to trimming and J lost 7 bases, with 9 bases between them. The CDR3 contains 13 residues. Germline V gives CDR1 SGHRS, CDR2 YFSETQ. The CDR3 coding sequence is TGCGCCAGCAGCTTGGAGGAGGGCAATACGCAGTATTTT. Its protein product is CASSLEEGNTQYF.

The gene calls are TRBV28 and TRBJ2-7; 9 bases agree with TRBD1. Germline V lookup: CDR1 MDHEN, CDR2 SYDVKM. V dropped 6 bases and J dropped 6; count of bases not matched to a gene: 15. The CDR3 sequence is 16 residues long. DNA of the CDR3: TGTGCCAGCAGCCTCGCCGGGACAGGGAGAATGGGCGAGCAGTACTTC. Translation: CASSLAGTGRMGEQYF.

There are a few counts of this clone. The chain carries TRBV27 and TRBJ2-1, with a possible D match to TRBD1 (5 bases). This CDR3 has 13 residues. V was clipped by 2 bases and J by 11 bases, with 13 bases between them. The germline CDR1 and CDR2 sequences are MNHEY and SMNVEV (reference sequence). The CDR3 DNA reads as TGTGCCAGCAGTTTAATCCGGGCAGGGAAGCAGTTCTTC. This translates into CASSLIRAGKQFF.

The chain recombines TRBV30 with TRBJ1-1; 7 bases agree with TRBD1. The CDR3 is made up of 14 amino acids. V shed 3 bases, J shed 3 bases, and the junction held 7 bases outside the gene matches. Per the germline V gene, CDR1 is GTSNPN and CDR2 is SVGIG (reference sequence). The CDR3 is CAWRPRQGYTEAFF. Here the CDR3 DNA reads TGTGCCTGGAGACCCCGACAGGGCTACACTGAAGCTTTCTTT.

The chain links TRBV5-1 to TRBJ1-1, with D perhaps TRBD1 (5 bases). Germline V lookup: CDR1 SGHRS, CDR2 YFSETQ. The germline V and J ends were trimmed by 6 bases and 4 bases, with 16 bases remaining between them. This CDR3 region has 14 residues. The CDR3 region is CASKAGSVATEAFF. For the CDR3, the DNA is TGCGCCAGCAAGGCAGGGTCCGTGGCCACTGAAGCTTTCTTT.

The chain couples TRBV28 to TRBJ2-1; either TRBD1 or TRBD2 may supply D (5 bases each). CDR3 length: 16 amino acids. The V end was cut by 6 bases, the J end by 9 bases, with 24 bases between. Per the germline V gene, CDR1 is MDHEN and CDR2 is SYDVKM. The CDR3 loop is CASSFRTTGPSREQFF. CDR3 DNA: TGTGCCAGCAGCTTTCGTACCACGGGACCTTCTCGTGAGCAGTTCTTC.

The chain joins TRBV28 to TRBJ1-6, with D maybe TRBD1 (5 bases). The CDR3 has 17 amino acids. The germline CDR1 and CDR2 sequences are MDHEN and SYDVKM. Trimming took 7 bases from V and 7 from J, leaving 23 bases between them. In DNA, the CDR3 is TGTGCCAGCAACCGTGGGGGTTCGGGCAGGTTGAATTCACCCCTCCACTTT. Protein sequence: CASNRGGSGRLNSPLHF.

This chain joins TRBV10-3 and TRBJ2-7; 7 bases fit TRBD1. Losses at the gene ends were 10 bases for V and 4 bases for J; bases not matched to a gene: 13. CDR3 length equals 14 residues. The V gene's germline CDR1 is ENHRY and CDR2 SYGVKD. CDR3 coding DNA: TGTGCCACCTCCCTACGAGAGGGGGCTTACGAGCAGTACTTC. Protein: CATSLREGAYEQYF.

The chain links TRBV5-1 to TRBJ1-1; D may be TRBD1 (5 bases). This CDR3 is 15 amino acids long. The germline V gene encodes CDR1 SGHRS and CDR2 YFSETQ. The germline V and J ends were trimmed by 4 bases and 1 base, with 14 bases remaining between them. The CDR3 DNA sequence: TGCGCCAGCAGCCACGGCGGGACTACGAACACTGAAGCTTTCTTT. Protein sequence: CASSHGGTTNTEAFF.

This clone has more than one count but fewer than ten. This chain connects TRBV28 to TRBJ2-7; 10 bases line up with TRBD2. The V and J ends lost 7 bases and 1 base, in that order; junction bases with no gene match: 10. Per germline, CDR1 MDHEN and CDR2 SYDVKM. This CDR3 has 16 amino acids. CDR3 DNA: TGTGCCAGCACTCCCGGGCGAGCGGGAGGGTCCTACGAGCAGTACTTC. It specifies CASTPGRAGGSYEQYF.

CDR3 nucleotide sequence: TGTGCCAGTAGTATCAAGGCGGGGGTACGCTCTGGGGCCAACGTCCTGACTTTC. Translation: CASSIKAGVRSGANVLTF. The rearrangement uses TRBV19 and TRBJ2-6, with TRBD2 matching 7 bases. The V segment lost 3 bases and the J segment 0 bases; nucleotides outside the gene matches: 8. The CDR3 loop spans 18 amino acids. Germline values: CDR1 LNHDA, CDR2 SQIVND (reference sequence).

The chain joins TRBV6-1 to TRBJ1-1, with D uncertain. The germline V gene has CDR1 MNHNS and CDR2 SASEGT. V dropped 6 bases and J dropped 5 bases, with 7 bases sitting between them. This CDR3 has 11 amino acids. CDR3 sequence reads: CASRDLTEAFF. For the CDR3, the DNA is TGTGCCAGCAGGGACCTAACTGAAGCTTTCTTT.

The V and J genes are TRBV5-1 and TRBJ2-1, with a possible D match to TRBD2 (5 bases). CDR1 is SGHRS and CDR2 is YFSETQ in the germline V gene. This CDR3 is 15 amino acids long. The V gene lost 0 bases and the J gene lost 4 bases, with 11 bases spanning the gap. The CDR3 bases are TGCGCCAGCAGCTTGGATGCTAGCCCTTACAATGAGCAGTTCTTC. As protein: CASSLDASPYNEQFF.

V usage is TRBV5-1 and J usage is TRBJ2-5, with a tentative D call TRBD1 (5 bases). Germline V lookup: CDR1 SGHRS, CDR2 YFSETQ. CDR3 length: 15 amino acids. Deletions cut 0 bases from V and 5 bases from J, with 14 bases between. Here the CDR3 DNA reads TGCGCCAGCAGCTTGGGTCCAACAGGCCGGGAGACCCAGTACTTC. As protein: CASSLGPTGRETQYF.

The chain recombines TRBV10-2 with TRBJ2-7; a weak D match, TRBD2 (5 bases). V dropped 2 bases and J dropped 0 bases, with 20 bases sitting between them. CDR3 length: 18 amino acids. Germline loops: CDR1 WSHSY, CDR2 SAAADI. CDR3 sequence reads: CASSEAKPGRRVSYEQYF. Written as DNA, the CDR3 is TGCGCCAGCAGTGAGGCCAAACCCGGAAGGCGGGTCTCCTACGAGCAGTACTTC.

This chain links TRBV6-1 with TRBJ2-2; D uncertain. There are 13 residues in the CDR3. Between the trimmed V and J ends, which lost 8 bases and 0 bases, there was a span of 7 bases. The V gene's germline CDR1 is MNHNS and CDR2 SASEGT. For the CDR3, the DNA is TGTGCCAGCGTGAATACGAACACCGGGGAGCTGTTTTTT. This encodes CASVNTNTGELFF.

V usage is TRBV7-9 and J usage is TRBJ2-7; no clear D gene. There are 15 residues in the CDR3. The V and J ends lost 1 base and 6 bases respectively, with 16 bases between them. The V gene's germline CDR1 is SEHNR and CDR2 FQNEAQ (reference sequence). CDR3 in DNA: TGTGCCAGCAGCTTAGAAGCGTTCGGATCCGGCGAGCAGTACTTC. It encodes CASSLEAFGSGEQYF.

The chain couples TRBV5-1 to TRBJ2-5; D uncertain. The V end lost 0 bases, the J end lost 5 bases, and 11 bases lay between the germline ends. The CDR3 has 14 residues. Germline CDR1 and CDR2: SGHRS and YFSETQ. The CDR3 here is CASSLDWGRETQYF. The DNA of the CDR3 is TGCGCCAGCAGCTTGGATTGGGGTCGGGAGACCCAGTACTTC.

The chain employs TRBV6-6 and TRBJ2-4; no clear D. Germline CDR1 reads MNHNY; CDR2 reads SVGAGI (reference sequence). CDR3 length equals 14 residues. Trimming removed 3 bases at V and 0 bases at J, with 6 bases between. The DNA of the CDR3 is TGTGCCAGCAGTTATACTGCAGCCAAAAACATTCAGTACTTC. It translates to CASSYTAAKNIQYF.

This chain connects TRBV6-1 to TRBJ2-1; D assignment may be TRBD1 or TRBD2 (5 bases each). Per the germline V gene, CDR1 is MNHNS and CDR2 is SASEGT. With 6 bases removed from V and 6 bases from J, the gap between germline ends came to 15 bases. CDR3 size: 14 residues. CDR3 sequence reads: CASSRDPYGNEQFF. The DNA of the CDR3 is TGTGCCAGCAGCAGGGACCCCTACGGCAATGAGCAGTTCTTC.

This clone has a handful of counts. The J gene is TRBJ2-7, the V gene TRBV6-1; D remains ambiguous. The CDR3 extends over 14 amino acids. The V end lost 4 bases, the J end lost 0 bases, and 10 bases lay between the germline ends. CDR1 MNHNS and CDR2 SASEGT come from the germline V gene. DNA of the CDR3: TGTGCCAGCAGTGCTGGATTCTTCTCCTACGAGCAGTACTTC. It encodes CASSAGFFSYEQYF.

This clone showed up just once. The chain has TRBV18 and TRBJ2-7; 7 positions agree with TRBD1. The CDR3 runs to 13 residues. Germline assignment: CDR1 KGHSH and CDR2 LQKENI. V lost 4 bases, J lost 7 bases, and 7 bases stayed unmatched. CDR3 amino acids: CASSQRAGGEQYF. The CDR3 nucleotides read TGTGCCAGCTCACAACGGGCAGGGGGTGAGCAGTACTTC.

The genes are TRBV27 and TRBJ1-5; no firm D call. The germline CDR1 and CDR2 sequences are MNHEY and SMNVEV (reference sequence). Deletions cut 6 bases from V and 4 bases from J, with 10 bases between. CDR3 length equals 13 residues. DNA of the CDR3: TGTGCCAGCAGCCGCACTCCAAATCAGCCCCAGCATTTT. Its translation is CASSRTPNQPQHF.

V usage is TRBV28 and J usage is TRBJ2-1, with D maybe TRBD2 (5 bases). CDR1 is MDHEN, CDR2 SYDVKM, per germline. V lost 3 bases, J lost 7 bases, and 16 bases lay in between. CDR3 length: 15 amino acids. This chain's CDR3 is CASSLRATLRNEQFF. The DNA for the CDR3 is TGTGCCAGCAGTTTGCGGGCTACCCTTCGGAATGAGCAGTTCTTC. Filled out from reference TRBV28 and TRBJ2-1, the complete variable domain reads DVKVTQSSRYLVKRTGEKVFLECVQDMDHENMFWYRQDPGLGLRLIYFSYDVKMKEKGDIPEGYSVSREKKERFSLILESASTNQTSMYLCASSLRATLRNEQFFGPGTRLTVL.

This clone was seen once. V and J are TRBV6-1 and TRBJ1-1; TRBD1 matches 7 bases. V lost 3 bases and J lost 6; bases outside the gene matches: 7. The CDR3 contains 14 residues. Germline CDR1 reads MNHNS; CDR2 reads SASEGT. In nucleotides, the CDR3 is TGTGCCAGCAGTGACAGGGGGGCTGTCGCTGAAGCTTTCTTT. Encoded protein: CASSDRGAVAEAFF.

The rearrangement joins TRBV5-1 to TRBJ2-7, with 7 bases fitting TRBD2. The CDR3 is 15 residues long. The ends lost 2 bases at V and 3 bases at J; junction bases unmatched: 8. CDR1 and CDR2 (germline): SGHRS, YFSETQ. This chain's CDR3 is CASSLTSDAYYEQYF. In DNA form, the CDR3 reads TGCGCCAGCAGCTTAACTAGCGACGCCTACTACGAGCAGTACTTC.

The gene calls are TRBV28 and TRBJ2-7; a possible D gene is TRBD1 (6 bases). Germline V gene lookup returns CDR1 MDHEN and CDR2 SYDVKM. The CDR3 extends over 13 amino acids. V was trimmed by 6 bases and J by 2 bases, leaving 11 bases between them. CDR3 amino acids: CASSTTGTYEQYF. CDR3 sequence (DNA): TGTGCCAGCAGCACTACAGGGACCTACGAGCAGTACTTC.

This chain joins TRBV6-1 and TRBJ2-7; the D gene could be TRBD1 or TRBD2 (5 bases each). There are 13 residues in the CDR3. Trimming stripped 6 bases from V and 0 bases from J, with 9 bases between. From germline, CDR1 is MNHNS and CDR2 SASEGT. CDR3 in amino acids: CASRRGPSYEQYF. CDR3 DNA: TGTGCCAGCAGACGGGGCCCCTCCTACGAGCAGTACTTC.

The gene calls are TRBV27 and TRBJ1-1; the D is unclear. With 2 bases removed from V and 1 base from J, the gap between germline ends came to 8 bases. CDR3 length equals 14 residues. Germline CDR1 and CDR2: MNHEY and SMNVEV (reference sequence). The CDR3 loop reads CASSLTGRNTEAFF. DNA of the CDR3: TGTGCCAGCAGTTTAACCGGGAGGAACACTGAAGCTTTCTTT.

A word on this clone: The sample holds other DNA sequences that translate to the same CDR3. This chain uses TRBV6-6 with TRBJ2-2; TRBD2 aligns across 11 bases. Germline V gene sequence: CDR1 MNHNY, CDR2 SVGAGI (reference sequence). The CDR3 consists of 15 residues. V lost 7 bases, J lost 5 bases, and 6 bases stayed unmatched. The CDR3 DNA is TGTGCCAGCAAGCACGGACTAGCGGGTACCGGGGAGCTGTTTTTT. Protein product: CASKHGLAGTGELFF.

The J gene is TRBJ2-3, the V gene TRBV5-1, with 8 bases identical to TRBD2. The V gene end was trimmed by 0 bases and the J gene end by 2 bases; junction bases not matched to a gene: 5. Per the germline V gene, CDR1 is SGHRS and CDR2 is YFSETQ. The CDR3 runs to 16 residues. DNA of the CDR3: TGCGCCAGCAGCTTGGATCCAGCGGGGGACACAGATACGCAGTATTTT. Translating it yields CASSLDPAGDTDTQYF.